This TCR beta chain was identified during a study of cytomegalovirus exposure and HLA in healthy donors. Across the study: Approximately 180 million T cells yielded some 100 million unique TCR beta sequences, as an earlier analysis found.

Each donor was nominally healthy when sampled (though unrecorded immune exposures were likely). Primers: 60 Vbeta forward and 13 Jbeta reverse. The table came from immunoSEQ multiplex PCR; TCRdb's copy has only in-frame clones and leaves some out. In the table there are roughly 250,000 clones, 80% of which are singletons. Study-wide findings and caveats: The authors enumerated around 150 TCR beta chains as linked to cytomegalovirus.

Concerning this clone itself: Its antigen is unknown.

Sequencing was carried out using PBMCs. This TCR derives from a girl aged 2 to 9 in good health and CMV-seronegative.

CDR3 in amino acids: CASSIVTGVSGYTF. DNA for the CDR3: TGTGCCAGTAGTATAGTTACGGGAGTGAGTGGCTACACCTTC. This sequence joins TRBV19 and TRBJ1-2, with D uncertain. The V gene lost 1 base and the J gene lost 7 bases, with 13 bases spanning the gap. This CDR3 spans 14 amino acids. Germline lookup yields CDR1 LNHDA and CDR2 SQIVND (reference sequence).